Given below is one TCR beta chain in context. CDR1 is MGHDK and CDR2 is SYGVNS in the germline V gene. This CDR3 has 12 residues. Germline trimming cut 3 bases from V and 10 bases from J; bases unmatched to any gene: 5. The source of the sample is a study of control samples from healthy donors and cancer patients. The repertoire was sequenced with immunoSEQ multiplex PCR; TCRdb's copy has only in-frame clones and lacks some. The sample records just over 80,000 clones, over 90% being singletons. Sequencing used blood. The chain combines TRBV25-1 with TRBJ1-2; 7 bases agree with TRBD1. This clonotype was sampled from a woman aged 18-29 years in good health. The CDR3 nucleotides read TGTGCCAGCAGTGACCCGGGACAGAACTACACCTTC. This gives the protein CASSDPGQNYTF.